This is a list of T cell receptor beta chains from one sample in a study of shared clonotypes between healthy human individuals. Using immunoSEQ multiplex PCR, the repertoire was profiled, and TCRdb retains in-frame clones only, with some absent. This table holds fewer than 600,000 clones, around three quarters found once. Sequences were obtained from PBMCs. These receptors came from a middle-aged woman in good health. Some clones in this sample may be carry-over from other donors' samples. The CDR3 runs from the conserved cysteine through the conserved F or W. A D gene is named only where the DNA matches it firmly. Clone sizes are given selectively: once, few, many, or a class where the clone is expanded.

D | size | J | V | CDR3 | DNA
NA | NA | TRBJ2-3 | TRBV10-1 | CASSATPESTDTQYF | TGCGCCAGCAGTGCGACTCCCGAATCCACAGATACGCAGTATTTT
NA | NA | TRBJ1-4 | TRBV11-2 | CASRTDNEKLFF | TGTGCCAGCAGAACAGATAATGAAAAACTGTTTTTT
NA | NA | TRBJ1-1 | TRBV15 | CATSSGVGGDTEAFF | TGTGCCACCAGCAGTGGCGTGGGTGGGGACACTGAAGCTTTCTTT
NA | once | TRBJ2-1 | TRBV10-1 | CASSSSRVGEQFF | TGCGCCAGCAGTTCTTCCAGGGTGGGTGAGCAGTTCTTC
NA | once | TRBJ2-3 | TRBV5-1 | CASSLYELTQYF | TGCGCCAGCAGCTTATATGAACTAACACAGTATTTT
NA | few | TRBJ2-7 | TRBV27 | CASSPDGVNAYEQYF | TGTGCCAGCAGTCCCGACGGGGTAAATGCCTACGAGCAGTACTTC
TRBD2 | NA | TRBJ2-7 | TRBV7-6 | CASSRGLAGGRYEQYF | TGTGCCAGCAGTCGGGGACTAGCGGGAGGGAGATACGAGCAGTACTTC
NA | NA | TRBJ2-1 | TRBV10-3 | CATARGYNEQFF | TGTGCCACCGCCCGGGGGTACAATGAGCAGTTCTTC
NA | NA | TRBJ2-7 | TRBV7-9 | CASSLDKYEQYF | TGTGCCAGCAGCTTAGACAAATACGAGCAGTACTTC
NA | few | TRBJ1-1 | TRBV5-6 | CASSYTDENTEAFF | TGTGCCAGCAGCTACACCGACGAAAACACTGAAGCTTTCTTT
NA | NA | TRBJ2-1 | TRBV2 | CASRTPQRGYEQFF | TGTGCCAGCAGGACCCCCCAGAGGGGGTATGAGCAGTTCTTC
NA | few | TRBJ1-2 | TRBV11-2 | CASSPSDLSGGYTF | TGTGCCAGCAGCCCTTCGGACCTATCTGGTGGCTACACCTTC
NA | once | TRBJ2-1 | TRBV19 | CASSMLRGVTYNEQFF | TGTGCCAGTAGTATGTTGAGGGGGGTGACCTACAATGAGCAGTTCTTC
NA | once | TRBJ2-3 | TRBV4-1 | CASSQGPTEADTQYF | TGCGCCAGCAGCCAAGGGCCGACTGAGGCAGATACGCAGTATTTT
NA | NA | TRBJ1-2 | TRBV30 | CAWKRIQPNYGYTF | TGTGCCTGGAAGCGGATCCAGCCTAACTATGGCTACACCTTC
TRBD1 | few | TRBJ2-1 | TRBV11-2 | CASSPITGAYNEQFF | TGTGCCAGCAGCCCGATCACAGGGGCCTACAATGAGCAGTTCTTC
NA | NA | TRBJ2-1 | TRBV5-1 | CASIGEVWDNEQFF | TGCGCCAGCATCGGTGAGGTCTGGGACAATGAGCAGTTCTTC
NA | few | TRBJ1-5 | TRBV21-1 | CASSTDQPQHF | TGTGCCAGCAGCACAGATCAGCCCCAGCATTTT
TRBD1 | once | TRBJ1-4 | TRBV2 | CASRKTGGWGEKLFF | TGTGCCAGCAGAAAAACAGGGGGCTGGGGTGAAAAACTGTTTTTT
NA | NA | TRBJ2-1 | TRBV7-5 | CVRSFPPSGRASEQFF | TGTGTCAGAAGCTTCCCTCCTAGCGGGAGGGCCAGTGAGCAGTTCTTC
NA | NA | TRBJ2-7 | TRBV19 | CASSTGQSYEQYF | TGTGCCAGTAGTACCGGACAATCCTACGAGCAGTACTTC
NA | once | TRBJ2-7 | TRBV6-1 | CASRSTGSPSYEQYF | TGTGCCAGCAGGAGTACAGGGTCCCCCTCCTACGAGCAGTACTTC
TRBD1 | NA | TRBJ1-4 | TRBV9 | CASVRQGDEKLFF | TGTGCCAGCGTTCGACAGGGGGATGAAAAACTGTTTTTT
NA | NA | TRBJ1-5 | TRBV27 | CASSVRVRVHQPQHF | TGTGCCAGCAGTGTAAGGGTTAGAGTTCATCAGCCCCAGCATTTT
TRBD2 | NA | TRBJ2-3 | TRBV10-3 | CAIRHGLAGTDTQYF | TGTGCCATCAGACACGGACTAGCGGGCACAGATACGCAGTATTTT
NA | NA | TRBJ2-2 | TRBV25-1 | CASSGDTHAGELFF | TGTGCCAGCAGTGGGGACACCCATGCCGGGGAGCTGTTTTTT
NA | NA | TRBJ2-3 | TRBV2 | CASSRGSQGRLGDTQYF | TGTGCCAGCAGTAGGGGATCTCAGGGGCGACTGGGGGATACGCAGTATTTT
TRBD1 | NA | TRBJ1-2 | TRBV28 | CASSLRRQGYYGYTF | TGTGCCAGCAGTTTACGCCGACAGGGTTACTATGGCTACACCTTC
TRBD1 | NA | TRBJ2-7 | TRBV5-1 | CASSLTGEAYEQYF | TGCGCCAGCAGTTTGACAGGGGAGGCCTACGAGCAGTACTTC
TRBD2 | NA | TRBJ2-7 | TRBV28 | CASSSVAGITYEQYF | TGTGCCAGCAGCTCCGTAGCGGGAATAACCTACGAGCAGTACTTC
TRBD2 | NA | TRBJ2-1 | TRBV5-8 | CASSLVAGGPWDEQFF | TGTGCCAGCAGCTTGGTAGCGGGAGGGCCGTGGGATGAGCAGTTCTTC
NA | NA | TRBJ2-1 | TRBV28 | CASSSTGSGYNEQFF | TGTGCCAGCAGTTCAACAGGGTCAGGCTACAATGAGCAGTTCTTC
NA | NA | TRBJ1-1 | TRBV5-1 | CASSLIKGNTEAFF | TGCGCCAGCAGCTTGATTAAGGGGAACACTGAAGCTTTCTTT
NA | NA | TRBJ1-1 | TRBV2 | CASLTEINTEAFF | TGTGCCAGCTTGACAGAGATAAACACTGAAGCTTTCTTT
NA | NA | TRBJ2-1 | TRBV11-2 | CASSLGTGRGNEQFF | TGTGCCAGCAGCTTAGGGACAGGGAGGGGTAATGAGCAGTTCTTC
NA | NA | TRBJ1-5 | TRBV5-6 | CASSSRSRRGDQPQHF | TGTGCCAGCAGCAGCAGGAGCCGTAGGGGAGATCAGCCCCAGCATTTT
TRBD2 | NA | TRBJ2-1 | TRBV4-2 | CASSQASTSGSYEQFF | TGTGCCAGCAGCCAAGCCAGTACTAGCGGGAGTTATGAGCAGTTCTTC
TRBD1 | few | TRBJ2-7 | TRBV18 | CASSPPNRGYEQYF | TGTGCCAGCTCACCACCGAACAGGGGCTACGAGCAGTACTTC
TRBD1 | NA | TRBJ1-4 | TRBV30 | CAWSDRGLANEKLFF | TGTGCCTGGAGTGATAGGGGGCTCGCTAATGAAAAACTGTTTTTT
NA | once | TRBJ2-7 | TRBV11-1 | CASSLLDTYEQYF | TGTGCCAGCAGCTTATTGGACACCTACGAGCAGTACTTC
NA | NA | TRBJ2-6 | TRBV4-3 | CASSQDLTAYHSGANVLTF | TGCGCCAGCAGCCAAGATTTGACAGCTTACCACTCTGGGGCCAACGTCCTGACTTTC